Listed below are T cell receptor beta chains from one sample, sequenced in a study of OX40 agonist ivuxolimab in advanced cancers. Assay: immunoSEQ multiplex PCR; the TCRdb copy retains only in-frame clones and omits some. The sample lists tens of thousands of clones; around nine tenths were seen once. The sequencing used CD4+ or CD8+ T cells sorted from blood, collected in a trial of the OX40 agonist ivuxolimab. Source of these receptors: an adult with an advanced solid tumor such as melanoma, head and neck, liver or kidney cancer. Each CDR3 is given with its conserved first and last residue. The D gene is left open where the match is weak. Rows may omit the clone size; those that give it use once, few, many or a size class.

d_call: -
clone_size: -
j_call: TRBJ2-7
v_call: TRBV4-2
cdr3_length: 16
cdr3_nt: TGTGCCAGCAGCCCAGAAGGAACTATTTCCGGTGGCGAGCAGTACTTC
cdr3_aa: CASSPEGTISGGEQYF

d_call: TRBD1
clone_size: -
j_call: TRBJ1-4
v_call: TRBV28
cdr3_length: 17
cdr3_nt: TGTGCCAGCAGTTCCTGGACAGGGCGCGAAACTAATGAAAAACTGTTTTTT
cdr3_aa: CASSSWTGRETNEKLFF

d_call: TRBD1
clone_size: -
j_call: TRBJ2-2
v_call: TRBV19
cdr3_length: 16
cdr3_nt: TGTGCCAGTAGTTCAGGACAGGGCTTAGTTGCCGGGGAGCTGTTTTTT
cdr3_aa: CASSSGQGLVAGELFF

d_call: TRBD2
clone_size: -
j_call: TRBJ2-2
v_call: TRBV7-8
cdr3_length: 16
cdr3_nt: TGTGCCAGCAGCTTAGTGGGAGGGCTCAACACCGGGGAGCTGTTTTTT
cdr3_aa: CASSLVGGLNTGELFF

d_call: TRBD1
clone_size: -
j_call: TRBJ2-7
v_call: TRBV18
cdr3_length: 14
cdr3_nt: TGTGCCAGTTCACCGGGACAGGGGCGCTACGAGCAGTACTTC
cdr3_aa: CASSPGQGRYEQYF

d_call: TRBD1
clone_size: -
j_call: TRBJ1-2
v_call: TRBV18
cdr3_length: 16
cdr3_nt: TGTGCCAGCTCACCAACACCGGGACAGGGGAACTATGGCTACACCTTC
cdr3_aa: CASSPTPGQGNYGYTF

d_call: TRBD1
clone_size: -
j_call: TRBJ2-5
v_call: TRBV5-1
cdr3_length: 15
cdr3_nt: TGCGCCAGCAGCTTGTGGGGACAGGCGAAAGAGACCCAGTACTTC
cdr3_aa: CASSLWGQAKETQYF

d_call: TRBD1
clone_size: -
j_call: TRBJ1-5
v_call: TRBV5-3
cdr3_length: 20
cdr3_nt: TGTGCCAGAAGCACGGAGCACGCGGGACAGGGAGGAAAGGACAATCAGCCCCAGCATTTT
cdr3_aa: CARSTEHAGQGGKDNQPQHF

d_call: -
clone_size: -
j_call: TRBJ2-1
v_call: TRBV7-7
cdr3_length: 13
cdr3_nt: TGTGCTAGCAGCTTAGAACGGGAGAAAGAGCAGTTCTTC
cdr3_aa: CASSLEREKEQFF

d_call: -
clone_size: -
j_call: TRBJ2-7
v_call: TRBV28
cdr3_length: 13
cdr3_nt: TGTGCCAGCAGTGACCCGGGGGTGTCCGAGCAGTACTTC
cdr3_aa: CASSDPGVSEQYF

d_call: -
clone_size: -
j_call: TRBJ1-4
v_call: TRBV30
cdr3_length: 14
cdr3_nt: TGTGCCTGGAGTGCTTTGGCACAAAATGAAAAACTGTTTTTT
cdr3_aa: CAWSALAQNEKLFF

d_call: TRBD1
clone_size: -
j_call: TRBJ2-5
v_call: TRBV11-2
cdr3_length: 14
cdr3_nt: TGTGCCAGCAGCTCAGGACAGGGGGGAGAGACCCAGTACTTC
cdr3_aa: CASSSGQGGETQYF

d_call: -
clone_size: -
j_call: TRBJ1-5
v_call: TRBV11-3
cdr3_length: 13
cdr3_nt: TGTGCCAGCAGATCGGGGCCCAATCAGCCCCAGCATTTT
cdr3_aa: CASRSGPNQPQHF

d_call: -
clone_size: -
j_call: TRBJ2-3
v_call: TRBV25-1
cdr3_length: 14
cdr3_nt: TGTGCCAGCAGTGAAAGCAGGTTAACAGATACGCAGTATTTT
cdr3_aa: CASSESRLTDTQYF

d_call: TRBD1
clone_size: -
j_call: TRBJ1-2
v_call: TRBV5-5
cdr3_length: 15
cdr3_nt: TGTGCCAGCAGCCTTCTTGTACAGGGGAGCTATGGCTACACCTTC
cdr3_aa: CASSLLVQGSYGYTF

d_call: -
clone_size: -
j_call: TRBJ1-6
v_call: TRBV2
cdr3_length: 13
cdr3_nt: TGTGCCAGCAGAACGCAGGAATATTCACCCCTCCACTTT
cdr3_aa: CASRTQEYSPLHF

d_call: TRBD2
clone_size: -
j_call: TRBJ2-3
v_call: TRBV7-3
cdr3_length: 14
cdr3_nt: TGTGCCAGCAGCCCGAGCGGGGGAACAGATACGCAGTATTTT
cdr3_aa: CASSPSGGTDTQYF

d_call: -
clone_size: -
j_call: TRBJ1-5
v_call: TRBV18
cdr3_length: 15
cdr3_nt: TGTGCCAGCTCACCACCGGGAGGGGGGCCTCAGCCCCAGCATTTT
cdr3_aa: CASSPPGGGPQPQHF

d_call: TRBD2
clone_size: -
j_call: TRBJ2-1
v_call: TRBV11-1
cdr3_length: 18
cdr3_nt: TGTGCCAGCAGCCTCAAGAGATTGGGTAGCGGGGGTTACAATGAGCAGTTCTTC
cdr3_aa: CASSLKRLGSGGYNEQFF

d_call: TRBD1
clone_size: -
j_call: TRBJ2-3
v_call: TRBV7-9
cdr3_length: 16
cdr3_nt: TGTGCCAGCAGCCTTCGGGACAGGGGGTTAACAGATACGCAGTATTTT
cdr3_aa: CASSLRDRGLTDTQYF

d_call: TRBD2
clone_size: -
j_call: TRBJ2-1
v_call: TRBV7-3
cdr3_length: 16
cdr3_nt: TGTGCCAGCAGCTTCTCCGGGACTAGCGGTCGAAATGAGCAGTTCTTC
cdr3_aa: CASSFSGTSGRNEQFF

d_call: -
clone_size: -
j_call: TRBJ1-5
v_call: TRBV19
cdr3_length: 15
cdr3_nt: TGTGCCAGTAGTAGTCAGGGCGGAGGCAATCAGCCCCAGCATTTT
cdr3_aa: CASSSQGGGNQPQHF

d_call: -
clone_size: -
j_call: TRBJ1-4
v_call: TRBV5-1
cdr3_length: 14
cdr3_nt: TGCGCCAGCAGCCGGACCTCCGGGGGTGAAAAACTGTTTTTT
cdr3_aa: CASSRTSGGEKLFF

d_call: -
clone_size: -
j_call: TRBJ2-1
v_call: TRBV29-1
cdr3_length: 15
cdr3_nt: TGCAGCGTTGAGGGTGACGGGAGATACTACAATGAGCAGTTCTTC
cdr3_aa: CSVEGDGRYYNEQFF

d_call: -
clone_size: -
j_call: TRBJ2-5
v_call: TRBV5-4
cdr3_length: 15
cdr3_nt: TGTGCCAGCAACGCTGGGACGGAGGGCCAAGAGACCCAGTACTTC
cdr3_aa: CASNAGTEGQETQYF

d_call: -
clone_size: -
j_call: TRBJ1-4
v_call: TRBV7-2
cdr3_length: 14
cdr3_nt: TGTGCCAGCAGCTTCGCCGGGATTAATGAAAAACTGTTTTTT
cdr3_aa: CASSFAGINEKLFF

d_call: -
clone_size: -
j_call: TRBJ2-3
v_call: TRBV4-1
cdr3_length: 15
cdr3_nt: TGCGCCAGCAGCCAAGGACCGCTTGACACAGATACGCAGTATTTT
cdr3_aa: CASSQGPLDTDTQYF

d_call: TRBD1
clone_size: -
j_call: TRBJ2-6
v_call: TRBV28
cdr3_length: 16
cdr3_nt: TGTGCCAGCAGTCTTCAGGGGGCGCAAGGGGCCAACGTCCTGACTTTC
cdr3_aa: CASSLQGAQGANVLTF

d_call: -
clone_size: -
j_call: TRBJ1-4
v_call: TRBV6-5
cdr3_length: 12
cdr3_nt: TGTGGGGTTGGAGAGGGGAATGAAAAACTGTTTTTT
cdr3_aa: CGVGEGNEKLFF

d_call: -
clone_size: -
j_call: TRBJ2-3
v_call: TRBV2
cdr3_length: 12
cdr3_nt: TGTGCCAGCAGTGTACTAGCAGATACGCAGTATTTT
cdr3_aa: CASSVLADTQYF

d_call: -
clone_size: -
j_call: TRBJ2-7
v_call: TRBV28
cdr3_length: 15
cdr3_nt: TGTGCCAGCAGTTACTCGGAGCCGAAACGCTACGAGCAGTACTTC
cdr3_aa: CASSYSEPKRYEQYF

d_call: TRBD2
clone_size: -
j_call: TRBJ2-3
v_call: TRBV19
cdr3_length: 15
cdr3_nt: TGTGCCAGTAGTATTGTCCTAGCGGGTGCAGATACGCAGTATTTT
cdr3_aa: CASSIVLAGADTQYF

d_call: TRBD2
clone_size: -
j_call: TRBJ2-7
v_call: TRBV28
cdr3_length: 12
cdr3_nt: TGTGCCAGCACCTCTCCGGGGGAGGGAGAGTACTTC
cdr3_aa: CASTSPGEGEYF

d_call: -
clone_size: -
j_call: TRBJ1-5
v_call: TRBV19
cdr3_length: 16
cdr3_nt: TGTGCCAGTAGTATCGCGGGGGTATATAGCAATCAGCCCCAGCATTTT
cdr3_aa: CASSIAGVYSNQPQHF

d_call: -
clone_size: -
j_call: TRBJ1-1
v_call: TRBV19
cdr3_length: 14
cdr3_nt: TGTGCCAGTAGTATGGGCCAGGCGAACACTGAAGCTTTCTTT
cdr3_aa: CASSMGQANTEAFF

d_call: -
clone_size: -
j_call: TRBJ2-7
v_call: TRBV5-1
cdr3_length: 13
cdr3_nt: TGCGCCAGCTCGGGAGAGAAGGGATACGAGCAGTACTTC
cdr3_aa: CASSGEKGYEQYF

d_call: TRBD2
clone_size: -
j_call: TRBJ2-7
v_call: TRBV6-1
cdr3_length: 16
cdr3_nt: TGTGCCAGCAGTGAAAAGGCGGGAGCACCACCTTACGAGCAGTACTTC
cdr3_aa: CASSEKAGAPPYEQYF

d_call: TRBD1
clone_size: -
j_call: TRBJ2-1
v_call: TRBV28
cdr3_length: 14
cdr3_nt: TGTGCCAGCAGTACTGGGACAGGGGGCGCTGAGCAGTTCTTC
cdr3_aa: CASSTGTGGAEQFF

d_call: -
clone_size: -
j_call: TRBJ2-3
v_call: TRBV18
cdr3_length: 15
cdr3_nt: TGTGCCAGCTCTTATCGGCAGGGGCCCACAGATACGCAGTATTTT
cdr3_aa: CASSYRQGPTDTQYF

d_call: -
clone_size: -
j_call: TRBJ1-5
v_call: TRBV6-5
cdr3_length: 12
cdr3_nt: TGTGCCAGCAGTGGAGGATATCAGCCCCAGCATTTT
cdr3_aa: CASSGGYQPQHF

d_call: -
clone_size: -
j_call: TRBJ2-6
v_call: TRBV27
cdr3_length: 16
cdr3_nt: TGTGCCAGCAGTCCACCACCCCAATCTGGGGCCAACGTCCTGACTTTC
cdr3_aa: CASSPPPQSGANVLTF

d_call: -
clone_size: -
j_call: TRBJ1-2
v_call: TRBV13
cdr3_length: 16
cdr3_nt: TGTGCCAGCAGCTTGGGGGCGGGAGTCGGAACTTTTGGCTACACCTTC
cdr3_aa: CASSLGAGVGTFGYTF

d_call: -
clone_size: -
j_call: TRBJ2-5
v_call: TRBV25-1
cdr3_length: 14
cdr3_nt: TGTGCCAGCAGTGAGTCGATTTTTCAAGAGACCCAGTACTTC
cdr3_aa: CASSESIFQETQYF

d_call: -
clone_size: -
j_call: TRBJ1-2
v_call: TRBV6-1
cdr3_length: 14
cdr3_nt: TGTGCCGCTCGGGGGCCGGGAAAGAACTATGGCTACACCTTC
cdr3_aa: CAARGPGKNYGYTF

d_call: TRBD2
clone_size: few
j_call: TRBJ2-7
v_call: TRBV6-1
cdr3_length: 13
cdr3_nt: TGTGCCAGCTTCGGGACTAGCGGGAGTGAGCAGTACTTC
cdr3_aa: CASFGTSGSEQYF